These 9 T cell receptor beta chains came from one sample sequenced in a study of cytomegalovirus exposure and HLA in healthy donors. A multiplex PCR was run with 60 Vbeta primers and 13 Jbeta primers. Repertoires were generated with immunoSEQ multiplex PCR, while TCRdb's copy carries only in-frame clones and drops some. The sample contains some 180,000 clones, roughly four fifths of which appear only once. The sequenced sample was PBMCs. Receptors originate from a man aged 40-49 years in good health and CMV-seropositive.

The chain employs TRBV15 and TRBJ1-5; TRBD1 matches at 8 bases. Germline CDR1 and CDR2: LNHNV and YYDKDF (reference sequence). J was trimmed by 7 bases and V by 3 bases; bases with no gene match: 5. This CDR3 is 14 amino acids long. CDR3 loop: CATSRDRVGQPQHF. In nucleotides, the CDR3 is TGTGCCACCAGCAGGGACAGGGTCGGGCAGCCCCAGCATTTT.

This clone was recorded a few times. The gene calls are TRBV6-5 and TRBJ1-1, with D unresolved. CDR3 size: 12 residues. V dropped 6 bases and J dropped 0 bases, with 5 bases sitting between them. CDR1 is MNHEY, CDR2 SVGAGI, per germline. Written as DNA, the CDR3 is TGTGCCAGCAGCGACATGAACACTGAAGCTTTCTTT. This encodes CASSDMNTEAFF.

J is TRBJ2-5 and V is TRBV6-6; 8 bases map to TRBD2. Judging by the DNA end, TRBJ2-7 fits better; the J call may be wrong. CDR3 length: 14 amino acids. CDR1 and CDR2 from the germline V gene are MNHNY and SVGAGI (reference sequence). CDR3: CASSYLTGGYEQYF. The CDR3 coding sequence is TGTGCCAGCAGTTACCTAACGGGGGGGTACGAGCAGTACTTC.

This clone has a handful of counts. This chain links TRBV7-9 with TRBJ1-2; 7 bases fit TRBD1. The length of the CDR3 is 13 residues. The germline gives CDR1 SEHNR, CDR2 FQNEAQ (reference sequence). Trimming at V came to 3 bases and at J to 4 bases, leaving 2 bases not matched to a gene. The CDR3 loop is CASSLGQIYGYTF. The CDR3 DNA sequence: TGTGCCAGCAGCTTGGGACAGATCTATGGCTACACCTTC. The variable domain in full, with the rest retrieved from reference TRBV7-9 and TRBJ1-2, is DTGVSQNPRHKITKRGQNVTFRCDPISEHNRLYWYRQTLGQGPEFLTYFQNEAQLEKSRLLSDRFSAERPKGSFSTLEIQRTEQGDSAMYLCASSLGQIYGYTFGSGTRLTVV.

This clone was found a few times. The chain has TRBV4-2 and TRBJ2-5; D gene uncertain. Trimming removed 6 bases from V and 7 bases from J, with 21 bases in between. Germline assignment: CDR1 LGHNA and CDR2 YNFKEQ. CDR3 size: 15 residues. DNA for the CDR3: TGTGCCAGCAGTGAATCGGCTGCAAGTGGAGTGACCCAGTACTTC. It specifies CASSESAASGVTQYF.

The chain employs TRBV27 and TRBJ2-7, with 9 positions matching TRBD2. Germline trimming cut 5 bases from V and 5 bases from J; bases unmatched to any gene: 16. Germline V gene sequence: CDR1 MNHEY, CDR2 SMNVEV (reference sequence). The CDR3 is 17 residues long. Written as DNA, the CDR3 is TGTGCCAGCAGTCCCCTCCCGCGGGTAGTAGCGGGAGACGAGCAGTACTTC. It specifies CASSPLPRVVAGDEQYF.

V and J are TRBV5-6 and TRBJ2-3; weak D call: TRBD1 (6 bases). CDR1 and CDR2 from the germline V gene are SGHDT and YYEEEE. The CDR3 is 14 residues long. The V end was cut by 3 bases, the J end by 8 bases, with 16 bases between. The CDR3 sequence is CASSSGRGTGTQYF. The CDR3 nucleotides read TGTGCCAGCAGCTCGGGCAGGGGCACGGGTACGCAGTATTTT.

This chain connects TRBV19 to TRBJ2-3, with D tentatively TRBD2 (5 bases). Trimming left V 3 bases short and J 4 bases short, with 17 bases between. CDR3 length: 16 amino acids. Germline V CDR1 and CDR2: LNHDA, SQIVND (reference sequence). The CDR3, as DNA: TGTGCCAGTAGTATCTCCTTCGGGGATCATCCAGATACGCAGTATTTT. Translation: CASSISFGDHPDTQYF.

V is TRBV5-1 and J is TRBJ1-4; D is possibly TRBD1 (5 bases). Trimming pared 0 bases from V and 0 bases from J, leaving 18 bases between. The CDR3 totals 19 residues. Germline-derived CDR1 and CDR2 are SGHRS and YFSETQ. CDR3 sequence reads: CASSLGRWGRSSTNEKLFF. The CDR3 bases are TGCGCCAGCAGCTTGGGCCGATGGGGCAGGTCCTCAACTAATGAAAAACTGTTTTTT.